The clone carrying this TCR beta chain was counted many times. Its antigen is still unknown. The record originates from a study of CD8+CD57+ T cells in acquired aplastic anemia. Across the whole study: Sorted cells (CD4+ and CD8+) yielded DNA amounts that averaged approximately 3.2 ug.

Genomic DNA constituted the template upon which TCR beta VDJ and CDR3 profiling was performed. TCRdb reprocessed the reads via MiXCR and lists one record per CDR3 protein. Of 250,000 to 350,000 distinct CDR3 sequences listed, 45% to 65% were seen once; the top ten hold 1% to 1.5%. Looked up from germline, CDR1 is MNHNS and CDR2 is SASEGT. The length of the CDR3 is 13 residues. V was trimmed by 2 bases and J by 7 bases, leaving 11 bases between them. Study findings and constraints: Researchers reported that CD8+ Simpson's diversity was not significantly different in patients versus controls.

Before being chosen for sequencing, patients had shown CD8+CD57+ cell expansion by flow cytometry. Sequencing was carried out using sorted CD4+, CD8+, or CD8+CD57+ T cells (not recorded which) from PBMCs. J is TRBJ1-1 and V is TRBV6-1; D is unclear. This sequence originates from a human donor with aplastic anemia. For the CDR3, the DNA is TGTGCCAGCAGTGAATCGATCCGGGGTGAAGCTTTCTTT. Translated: CASSESIRGEAFF.